The next 28 T cell receptor beta chains were all read from a single sample in a study of T cell responses to AZD1222 COVID-19 vaccine. Repertoires were generated with immunoSEQ multiplex PCR, while TCRdb's copy carries only in-frame clones and drops some. The sample lists approximately 170,000 clones, about 91% occurring once. Here the sequenced sample was peripheral blood, taken 28 days after the second AZD1222 dose. Source of these receptors: an adult who received the AZD1222 COVID-19 vaccine.

This clone was observed once. This chain links TRBV9 with TRBJ2-7; 10 nucleotides align to TRBD2. Unmatched junction bases numbered 2, after V lost 0 bases and J lost 5 bases. This CDR3 has 14 residues. The germline gives CDR1 SGDLS, CDR2 YYNGEE. This CDR3 is CASSVGAGGHEQYF. CDR3 DNA sequence: TGTGCCAGCAGCGTAGGAGCGGGGGGGCACGAGCAGTACTTC.

This chain uses TRBV18 with TRBJ2-5; a weak D match, TRBD1 (6 bases). Germline-derived CDR1 and CDR2 are KGHSH and LQKENI. The CDR3 has 18 residues. The V end was cut by 3 bases, the J end by 9 bases, with 29 bases between. CDR3 sequence reads: CASSPLLVRDTTRVAQYF. The CDR3 DNA reads TGTGCCAGCTCACCGCTACTTGTTCGGGACACTACAAGAGTTGCCCAGTACTTC.

CDR3 region: CSATSGGRAETQYF. CDR3 in DNA: TGCAGCGCGACTAGCGGGGGAAGAGCAGAGACCCAGTACTTC. The V and J genes are TRBV29-1 and TRBJ2-5; TRBD2 matches 12 bases. The CDR3 totals 14 residues. With 7 bases clipped from V and 4 bases from J, the junction kept 7 bases outside the gene matches. Germline-derived CDR1 and CDR2 are SQVTM and ANQGSEA.

The chain joins TRBV5-4 to TRBJ1-2, with D perhaps matching TRBD1 (5 bases). The CDR3 length is 14 residues. The V and J ends lost 2 bases and 4 bases respectively, with 12 bases between them. In germline, CDR1 is SGHNT, CDR2 YYREEE (reference sequence). The chain's CDR3 is CASSFKQGSYGYTF. The CDR3 DNA follows: TGTGCCAGCAGCTTCAAGCAGGGCTCCTATGGCTACACCTTC.

The gene calls are TRBV6-5 and TRBJ1-2; D gene uncertain. With 0 bases removed from V and 4 bases from J, the gap between germline ends came to 9 bases. The length of the CDR3 is 14 residues. In germline, CDR1 is MNHEY, CDR2 SVGAGI. The CDR3 sequence: CASSYSEGFYGYTF. DNA for the CDR3: TGTGCCAGCAGTTACTCAGAAGGGTTCTATGGCTACACCTTC.

This clone was seen more than once but under ten times. The same CDR3 can be traced to other DNA sequences in this sample. The rearrangement joins TRBV7-9 to TRBJ1-2; D may be TRBD1 (6 bases). The V end lost 1 base, the J end lost 4 bases, and 13 bases lay between the germline ends. Germline values: CDR1 SEHNR, CDR2 FQNEAQ (reference sequence). The CDR3 is 15 residues long. CDR3 sequence: CASSLGGGLVYGYTF. DNA of the CDR3: TGTGCCAGCAGCTTAGGAGGGGGGTTGGTCTATGGCTACACCTTC.

The chain carries TRBV28 and TRBJ1-1, with D hard to call. V was clipped by 8 bases and J by 2 bases, with 6 bases between them. Germline assignment: CDR1 MDHEN and CDR2 SYDVKM. The CDR3 is 11 residues long. The CDR3 region has the DNA TGTGCCAGCCTTACTAACACTGAAGCTTTCTTT. Residues: CASLTNTEAFF.

Here the CDR3 reads CASRPGGSSAEAFF. CDR3 bases: TGTGCCAGCAGACCAGGGGGGAGTTCCGCTGAAGCTTTCTTT. This chain links TRBV3-1 (or the pseudogene TRBV3-2) with TRBJ1-1; 7 bases are shared with TRBD1. CDR1 is LGHDT and CDR2 is YNNKEL in the germline V gene (reference sequence). This CDR3 has 14 residues. J lost 6 bases, V lost 6 bases, and 10 bases had no gene match.

This clone came up once. CDR3: CASSTILRETQYF. CDR3 DNA sequence: TGCGCCAGCAGTACGATATTGCGTGAGACCCAGTACTTC. The V call is TRBV10-2, the J call TRBJ2-5; D call uncertain. V dropped 5 bases and J dropped 5 bases, with 12 bases sitting between them. Germline CDR1 WSHSY, CDR2 SAAADI. This CDR3 has 13 residues.

The chain is built from TRBV6-5 and TRBJ2-3; possibly TRBD2 for D (5 bases). V lost 6 bases to trimming and J lost 5 bases, with 18 bases between them. The V gene's germline CDR1 is MNHEY and CDR2 SVGAGI. The CDR3 extends over 15 amino acids. The CDR3 sequence: CASRILGPGLDTQYF. Written as DNA, the CDR3 is TGTGCCAGCAGGATACTAGGTCCGGGCCTAGATACGCAGTATTTT.

The chain recombines TRBV4-1 with TRBJ1-2; 7 bases are a match to TRBD1. The CDR3 totals 14 residues. V was clipped by 4 bases and J by 3 bases; unmatched bases: 5. Germline assignment: CDR1 MGHRA and CDR2 YSYEKL. The DNA for the CDR3 is TGCGCCAGCAGCCCAGACAGGGATGACTATGGCTACACCTTC. It is translated as CASSPDRDDYGYTF.

This clone was recorded only once. This rearrangement joins TRBV7-8 to TRBJ1-1; D not resolved. CDR3 length: 13 residues. V lost 5 bases to trimming and J lost 2 bases, with 9 bases between them. CDR1 and CDR2 from the germline V gene are SGHVS and FQNEAQ. The CDR3 region has the DNA TGTGCCAGCAGCCGATCGGAAAACACTGAAGCTTTCTTT. It codes for CASSRSENTEAFF.

The chain uses TRBV1 and TRBJ1-3. TRBV1 represents a pseudogene. This CDR3 has 16 residues. In DNA form, the CDR3 reads TGCACCAGCAGCCCATTGTCCCCGATTCGTGGAAACACCATATATTTT. It is translated as CTSSPLSPIRGNTIYF.

This clone was counted a single time. The chain joins TRBV9 to TRBJ1-1; D remains unclear. The CDR3 loop spans 13 amino acids. Trimming removed 0 bases at V and 7 bases at J, with 10 bases between. Germline-derived CDR1 and CDR2 are SGDLS and YYNGEE. CDR3 bases: TGTGCCAGCAGCGTAGAAGGATCCAGTGAAGCTTTCTTT. Its protein is CASSVEGSSEAFF.

J is TRBJ1-2 and V is TRBV6-5; D ambiguous. CDR3 length equals 15 residues. V lost 5 bases and J 2 bases, leaving 15 bases between the germline ends. The germline CDR1 and CDR2 sequences are MNHEY and SVGAGI. For the CDR3, the DNA is TGTGCCAGCAGTCCCTACGGGTTGGACAACTATGGCTACACCTTC. Its translation: CASSPYGLDNYGYTF.

The V and J genes are TRBV7-2 and TRBJ2-1, with D hard to call. Germline CDR1 and CDR2: SGHTA and FQGNSA. The CDR3 contains 13 residues. V was cut by 1 base and J by 6 bases, with 7 bases left in between. CDR3 in DNA: TGTGCCAGCAGCTTAGTTATCTCCAATGAGCAGTTCTTC. This gives the protein CASSLVISNEQFF.

The chain couples TRBV5-1 to TRBJ2-1, with 15 positions matching TRBD2. V gave up 3 bases and J gave up 11 bases; unmatched junction bases: 3. Germline-derived CDR1 and CDR2 are SGHRS and YFSETQ. The CDR3 is 14 residues long. Written as DNA, the CDR3 is TGCGCCAGCAGCTGGACTAGCGGGGGGGCTAAGCAGTTCTTC. As protein: CASSWTSGGAKQFF.

The V gene is TRBV3-1 (or the pseudogene TRBV3-2), the J gene TRBJ1-1; 7 positions agree with TRBD1. Germline values: CDR1 LGHDT, CDR2 YNNKEL (reference sequence). The V and J ends lost 5 bases and 7 bases, in that order; junction bases with no gene match: 7. The CDR3 covers 13 residues. The CDR3 nucleotides read TGTGCCAGCAGCGAGAGGACAGGCCTTGAAGCTTTCTTT. Protein sequence: CASSERTGLEAFF.

The rearrangement joins TRBV6-2 or TRBV6-3 to TRBJ1-5; tentatively, D is TRBD1 (5 bases). The CDR3 runs 14 residues. V gave up 4 bases and J gave up 5 bases, with 12 bases separating them. From germline, CDR1 is MNHEY and CDR2 SVGEGT. The CDR3 DNA reads TGTGCCAGCAGTTGGGGGGGTAATTATCAGCCCCAGCATTTT. Translating gives CASSWGGNYQPQHF.

CDR3 sequence: CASTGTVVNTEAFF. The CDR3 DNA reads as TGTGCCAGCACCGGGACTGTTGTGAACACTGAAGCTTTCTTT. The chain uses TRBV2 and TRBJ1-1; tentatively, D is TRBD1 (5 bases). Germline V CDR1 and CDR2: SNHLY, FYNNEI. V dropped 7 bases and J dropped 0 bases, with 12 bases sitting between them. This CDR3 contains 14 residues. The whole variable domain, filled in from reference TRBV2 and TRBJ1-1, reads EPEVTQTPSHQVTQMGQEVILRCVPISNHLYFYWYRQILGQKVEFLVSFYNNEISEKSEIFDDQFSVERPDGSNFTLKIRSTKLEDSAMYFCASTGTVVNTEAFFGQGTRLTVV.

The chain recombines TRBV12-3 or TRBV12-4 with TRBJ1-1; the D is unclear. Trimming removed 4 bases at V and 4 bases at J, with 10 bases between. The CDR3 sequence is 13 residues long. CDR3 nucleotide sequence: TGTGCCAGCAGTTGGGCAGGCCCCACTGAAGCTTTCTTT. This translates into CASSWAGPTEAFF.

The table lists this clone with a count of one. The chain combines TRBV2 with TRBJ2-1; 9 bases agree with TRBD2. Germline lookup yields CDR1 SNHLY and CDR2 FYNNEI. The CDR3 contains 14 residues. Trimming cost V 8 bases and J 7 bases; bases outside gene matches: 9. The CDR3 region has the DNA TGTGCCAGCTTCATGGAGCGGGGGGTAAATGAGCAGTTCTTC. This codes for CASFMERGVNEQFF.

The V gene is TRBV18, the J gene TRBJ1-1; TRBD1 is a possible D gene (6 bases). CDR3 length: 13 residues. V was shortened by 6 bases and J by 0 bases, with 8 bases between the two germline ends. The germline CDR1 and CDR2 sequences are KGHSH and LQKENI. The CDR3 protein is CASSRTVNTEAFF. CDR3 DNA sequence: TGTGCCAGCTCCCGGACAGTGAACACTGAAGCTTTCTTT.

J is TRBJ2-7 and V is TRBV5-8; maybe TRBD1 (5 bases). V was clipped by 4 bases and J by 6 bases, with 17 bases between them. Per the germline V gene, CDR1 is SGHTS and CDR2 is YDEGEE. The CDR3 covers 14 residues. CDR3 coding DNA: TGTGCCAGCAGCCGGACACCCCTCGTGGGCGAGCAGTACTTC. Translating it yields CASSRTPLVGEQYF.

The chain employs TRBV12-3 or TRBV12-4 and TRBJ1-5; D ambiguous. Trimming took off 2 bases at V and 6 bases at J, with 5 bases between the two ends. The CDR3 is 12 residues long. CDR3 nucleotide sequence: TGTGCCAGCAGTTTATTCATTCAGCCCCAGCATTTT. As protein: CASSLFIQPQHF.

Here the CDR3 DNA reads TGTGCCAGCAGCTTGGTCCGACCCGGAGGTGGGGTTAACTATGGCTACACCTTC. Translation: CASSLVRPGGGVNYGYTF. J is TRBJ1-2 and V is TRBV5-4; unclear D gene. The CDR3 spans 18 residues. Deletions cut 0 bases from V and 1 base from J, with 19 bases between. Germline V gene data show CDR1 as SGHNT and CDR2 as YYREEE (reference sequence).

V is TRBV2 and J is TRBJ1-2; maybe TRBD1 (6 bases). This CDR3 is built from 15 residues. Trimming shortened V by 4 bases and J by 8 bases, and 20 bases separated the two germline ends. CDR1 is SNHLY, CDR2 FYNNEI, per germline. CDR3 loop: CASSASRGGAEGYTF. CDR3 coding DNA: TGTGCCAGCAGTGCCTCCCGTGGGGGGGCCGAGGGCTACACCTTC.

The V gene is TRBV6-2 or TRBV6-3, the J gene TRBJ2-3; perhaps TRBD1 as D (5 bases). Germline V lookup: CDR1 MNHEY, CDR2 SVGEGT. With 5 bases removed from V and 5 bases from J, the gap between germline ends came to 5 bases. The CDR3 length is 11 residues. The CDR3 loop is CASSDRDTQYF. The DNA for the CDR3 is TGTGCCAGCAGTGACAGAGATACGCAGTATTTT.